A single sample is the source of the 6 T cell receptor beta chains below, sequenced in a study of T cells in Graves' hyperthyroidism and ophthalmopathy. Amplified regions were TCR beta CDR3 sequences from RNA transcripts. First-round RT-PCR targeting the TCR CDR3 was performed with the HTBI primer set. TCRdb fed the multiplex PCR reads into MiXCR, producing one record per CDR3 protein. Among about 350,000 distinct CDR3 sequences listed, approximately 16% were seen once. Sequencing was carried out using blood. These receptors were taken from a woman in her fifties or sixties with Graves' ophthalmopathy.

This clonotype appeared a single time. V is TRBV7-9 and J is TRBJ2-1; D is unresolved. Germline V gene lookup returns CDR1 SEHNR and CDR2 FQNEAQ (reference sequence). V was trimmed by 5 bases and J by 9 bases, leaving 11 bases between them. The CDR3 totals 12 residues. The CDR3 nucleotides are TGTGCCAGCAGCCGGAGTTCCCCTGAGCAGTTCTTC. Encoded protein: CASSRSSPEQFF.

This chain links TRBV20-1 with TRBJ2-3, with 8 bases lining up with TRBD2. The germline V gene encodes CDR1 DFQATT and CDR2 SNEGSKA (reference sequence). CDR3 length: 17 amino acids. The trim removed 1 base at V and 4 bases at J, leaving 13 bases unmatched. CDR3 region: CSARGPAGGPDADTQYF. CDR3 coding DNA: TGCAGTGCTAGAGGCCCGGCGGGAGGCCCAGACGCAGATACGCAGTATTTT.

This clonotype was found many times. The chain employs TRBV5-5 and TRBJ2-5; D might be TRBD2 (7 bases). The CDR3 loop spans 15 amino acids. Germline-derived CDR1 and CDR2 are SGHKS and YYEKEE (reference sequence). Trimming cost V 6 bases and J 1 base, with 16 bases left between them. The CDR3 DNA reads TGTGCCAGCACCACCTTGGGGGGGCCCCAAGAGACCCAGTACTTC. It is translated as CASTTLGGPQETQYF.

This rearrangement joins TRBV12-3 or TRBV12-4 to TRBJ1-4; TRBD1 might be the D (5 bases). This CDR3 is 13 amino acids long. V lost 3 bases, J lost 5 bases, and 7 bases lay in between. For the CDR3, the DNA is TGTGCCAGCAGTTTTTGGGGGAATGAAAAACTGTTTTTT. It yields the protein CASSFWGNEKLFF.

This clonotype appeared many times. The chain combines TRBV5-1 with TRBJ1-1; no firm D call. Germline values: CDR1 SGHRS, CDR2 YFSETQ. The CDR3 spans 16 residues. V was cut by 0 bases and J by 5 bases, with 17 bases left in between. The chain's CDR3 is CASSLAERQAGTEAFF. The CDR3 DNA is TGCGCCAGCAGCTTGGCCGAACGGCAGGCGGGGACTGAAGCTTTCTTT.

The CDR3 bases are TGTGCCAGCAGCCAAGGTCGTGGGGCTTTCTTT. Translated, it gives CASSQGRGAFF. The chain uses TRBV3-1 and TRBJ1-1, with D hard to call. The germline gives CDR1 LGHDT, CDR2 YNNKEL (reference sequence). The CDR3 spans 11 residues. Trimming stripped 1 base from V and 11 bases from J, with 8 bases between. Together with reference TRBV3-1 and TRBJ1-1, the CDR3 gives the full variable domain: DTAVSQTPKYLVTQMGNDKSIKCEQNLGHDTMYWYKQDSKKFLKIMFSYNNKELIINETVPNRFSPKSPDKAHLNLHINSLELGDSAVYFCASSQGRGAFFGQGTRLTVV.